The present T cell receptor (beta chain) was sequenced within a study of tumor-infiltrating lymphocytes in primary liver carcinoma. Study context: Samples returned roughly 3.5 to 8 million productive TCRbeta reads each. Read depth did not differ significantly between tissue types. General study points: Blood's top-250-clone fraction was significantly lower than that of tumors (p = 0.039). About 8-25% of top clones, no more, were shared by all five regions.

Constant-region priming of approximately 0.55 ug total RNA yielded TCR beta cDNA. Three nested multiplex PCR rounds, a slightly modified ARM-PCR method, built the TCR beta libraries. Each of the first two PCR rounds ran approximately 11 cycles with TRBV1-TRBV30 forward and C-beta reverse primers. TCRdb called the multiplex PCR reads again in MiXCR, with one record for every CDR3 protein. The sample records about 19,000 distinct CDR3 sequences, over 70% being singletons. CDR3 length: 17 residues. About this clonotype: Its antigen remains unidentified. An end of the junction does not agree with germline; a read error may underlie this.

It was from about 21-30 mg of unsorted bulk tissue that RNA and DNA were co-extracted. The patients lived with chronic HBV infection and had not yet received any treatment. The rearrangement joins TRBV12-3 or TRBV12-4 to TRBJ2-3; D call uncertain. This clonotype was obtained from a woman in her 30s with primary liver carcinoma and hepatitis B virus infection. Sequencing was performed on liver tumor tissue from sampling region 4. The subset denotes: tumor region T4, right-lateral pole. Written as DNA, the CDR3 is TGCGCCAGTAGTCCCCTCCTAGGACCACAAATCACAGATACGCAATATTTT. It codes for CASSPLLGPQITDTQYF.